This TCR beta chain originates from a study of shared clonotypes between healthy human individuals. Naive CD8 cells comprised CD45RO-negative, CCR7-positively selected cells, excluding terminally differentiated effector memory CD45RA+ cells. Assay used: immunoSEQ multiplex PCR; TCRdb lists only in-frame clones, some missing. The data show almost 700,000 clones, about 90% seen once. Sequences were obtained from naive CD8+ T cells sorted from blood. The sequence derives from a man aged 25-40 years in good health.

The CDR3 is CASSAEGGSRGAFF. The CDR3 DNA reads as TGTGCCAGCAGCGCAGAGGGGGGCAGTAGGGGAGCTTTCTTT. The chain joins TRBV9 to TRBJ1-1, with D maybe TRBD1 (6 bases). V dropped 3 bases and J dropped 10 bases, with 19 bases sitting between them. The CDR3 contains 14 residues. CDR1 is SGDLS and CDR2 is YYNGEE in the germline V gene.